Sequencing of this T cell receptor (beta chain) was carried out in a study of shared clonotypes between healthy human individuals. Study observations and caveats: Depth was large, yet rarefaction showed that sorted-subset sequencing was incomplete. Measured sharing among donors was expected to vary with sequencing depth.

Clones were read by immunoSEQ multiplex PCR, and TCRdb kept only the in-frame ones, dropping some. The sample has some 1.5 million clones, under 99% seen once. Both subsets, CD45RA+ naive and CD45RA-negative memory, were split from the CD4+ cells. Of note for this clone: Its antigen is not identified.

CDR1 and CDR2 from the germline V gene are SGHTA and FQGNSA. V gave up 1 base and J gave up 0 bases, with 14 bases separating them. The CDR3 is 17 amino acids. This clonotype originated in a man younger than 40 in good health. The rearrangement links TRBV7-2 to TRBJ2-3, with D possibly called TRBD1 or TRBD2 (5 bases each). Sequencing input: naive CD4+ T cells sorted from blood. Subset here: CD45RA+ positively selected. CDR3 sequence reads: CASSLGGFGLSTDTQYF. CDR3 DNA: TGTGCCAGCAGCTTAGGGGGGTTCGGGCTGAGCACAGATACGCAGTATTTT.